This is a list of T cell receptor beta chains from one sample in a study of blood T cell repertoires in COVID-19. Data came from immunoSEQ multiplex PCR; TCRdb stores just in-frame clones and leaves some out. Counted here are approximately 140,000 clones, approximately 90% occurring once; the ten biggest clones make up about 4%. Sequenced material: PBMCs or T cells enriched from blood (not recorded which). The origin of the receptors is a woman aged 40 to 50 who had been exposed to COVID-19. The CDR3 runs from the conserved cysteine through the conserved F or W. A D gene is named only where the DNA matches it firmly. The listing skips clone size in some rows; elsewhere it reads once, few, many or a size class.

V gene: TRBV27; D gene: TRBD2; clone size: -; CDR3 protein: CASSYSSGRASEQFF
V gene: TRBV7-2; D gene: -; clone size: -; CDR3 protein: CASSSGPYGYTF
V gene: TRBV10-3; D gene: TRBD1; clone size: -; CDR3 protein: CAISEGTGSSPLHF
V gene: TRBV2; D gene: -; clone size: -; CDR3 protein: CASTRDRSNEKLFF
V gene: TRBV10-3; D gene: TRBD1; clone size: -; CDR3 protein: CAISESRGLDGYTF
V gene: TRBV25-1; D gene: TRBD2; clone size: -; CDR3 protein: CASSEYGASGGHQYF
V gene: TRBV6-5; D gene: TRBD1; clone size: -; CDR3 protein: CASSYHQLDRAYGYTF
V gene: TRBV2; D gene: -; clone size: -; CDR3 protein: CASSEGPQPQHF
V gene: TRBV7-2; D gene: TRBD1; clone size: once; CDR3 protein: CASSPLGQGSYEQYF
V gene: TRBV11-3; D gene: TRBD2; clone size: -; CDR3 protein: CASSALAGGYNEQFF